This T cell receptor beta chain was documented in a study of CD8+ T cells in alopecia areata. The CDR3 contains 13 residues. The germline V and J ends were trimmed by 5 bases and 6 bases, with 12 bases remaining between them. The V gene's germline CDR1 is SNHLY and CDR2 FYNNEI. RNA extraction was followed by reverse transcription into cDNA, which acted as the sequencing template. The method was immunoSEQ multiplex PCR; TCRdb's version includes in-frame clones alone and lacks a portion of them. The data show roughly 140,000 clones, approximately 65% seen once. The chain has TRBV2 and TRBJ2-3; D gene uncertain. The receptor was isolated from a human donor in good health. The sample was CD8+ T cells sorted from blood. The CDR3 spells CASSQGLTDTQYF. The CDR3 nucleotides read TGTGCCAGCAGTCAAGGGCTCACTGATACGCAGTATTTT.